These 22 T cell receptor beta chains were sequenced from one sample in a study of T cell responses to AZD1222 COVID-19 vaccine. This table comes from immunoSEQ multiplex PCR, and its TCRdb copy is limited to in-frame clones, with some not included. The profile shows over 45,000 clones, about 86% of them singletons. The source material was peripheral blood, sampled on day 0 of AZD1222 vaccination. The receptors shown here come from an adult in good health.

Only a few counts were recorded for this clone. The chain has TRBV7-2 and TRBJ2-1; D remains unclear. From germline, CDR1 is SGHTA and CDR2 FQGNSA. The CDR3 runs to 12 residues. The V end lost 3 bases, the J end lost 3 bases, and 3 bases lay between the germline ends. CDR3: CASSLNYNEQFF. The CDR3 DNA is TGTGCCAGCAGCTTGAACTACAATGAGCAGTTCTTC.

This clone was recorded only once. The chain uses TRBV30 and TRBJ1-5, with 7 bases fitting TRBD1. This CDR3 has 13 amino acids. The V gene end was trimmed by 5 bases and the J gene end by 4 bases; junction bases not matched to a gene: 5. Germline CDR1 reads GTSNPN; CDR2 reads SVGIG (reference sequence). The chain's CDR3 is CAWGTVSNQPQHF. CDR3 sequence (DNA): TGTGCCTGGGGGACAGTGAGTAATCAGCCCCAGCATTTT.

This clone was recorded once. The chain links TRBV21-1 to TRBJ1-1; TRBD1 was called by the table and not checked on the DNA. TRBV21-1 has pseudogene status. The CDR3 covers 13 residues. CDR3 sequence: CASSNRGNTEAFF. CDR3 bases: TGTGCCAGCAGCAACAGGGGGAACACTGAAGCTTTCTTT.

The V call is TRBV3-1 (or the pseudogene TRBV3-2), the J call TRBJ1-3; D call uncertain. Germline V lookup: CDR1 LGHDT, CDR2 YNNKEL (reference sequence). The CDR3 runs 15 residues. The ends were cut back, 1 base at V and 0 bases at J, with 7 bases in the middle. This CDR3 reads CASSQAAFSGNTIYF. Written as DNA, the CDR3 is TGTGCCAGCAGCCAAGCAGCATTCTCTGGAAACACCATATATTTT.

CDR3 sequence: CASSDATGYYGYTF. DNA for the CDR3: TGTGCCAGCAGCGATGCGACAGGGTACTATGGCTACACCTTC. This chain uses TRBV7-9 with TRBJ1-2; 7 bases agree with TRBD1. CDR3 length: 14 amino acids. After removal of 5 bases from V and 3 bases from J, the junction contained 6 bases not matched to a gene. CDR1 and CDR2 (germline): SEHNR, FQNEAQ (reference sequence).

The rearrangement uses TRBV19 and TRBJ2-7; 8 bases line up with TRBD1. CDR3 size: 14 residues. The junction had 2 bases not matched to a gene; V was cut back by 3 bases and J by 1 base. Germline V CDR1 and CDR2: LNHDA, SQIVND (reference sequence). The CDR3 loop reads CASSMTGASYEQYF. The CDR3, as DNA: TGTGCCAGTAGTATGACAGGGGCTTCCTACGAGCAGTACTTC.

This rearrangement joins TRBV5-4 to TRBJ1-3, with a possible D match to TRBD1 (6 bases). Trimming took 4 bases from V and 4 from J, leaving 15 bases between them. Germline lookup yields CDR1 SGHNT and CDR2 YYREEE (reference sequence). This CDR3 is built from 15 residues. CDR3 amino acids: CASSNSRTAGNTIYF. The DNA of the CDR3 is TGTGCCAGCAGCAACTCTAGGACAGCCGGAAACACCATATATTTT.

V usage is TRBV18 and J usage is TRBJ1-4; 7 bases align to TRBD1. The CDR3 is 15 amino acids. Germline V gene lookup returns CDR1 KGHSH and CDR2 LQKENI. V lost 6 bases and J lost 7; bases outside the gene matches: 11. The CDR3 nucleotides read TGTGCCAGCTCCCCTCGACAGGGCATAGGTGAAAAACTGTTTTTT. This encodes CASSPRQGIGEKLFF.

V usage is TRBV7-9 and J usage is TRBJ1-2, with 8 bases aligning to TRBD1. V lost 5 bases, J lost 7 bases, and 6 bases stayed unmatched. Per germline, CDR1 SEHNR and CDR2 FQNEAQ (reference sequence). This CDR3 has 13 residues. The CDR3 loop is CASSRGQVGGYTF. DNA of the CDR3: TGTGCCAGCAGCCGGGGACAGGTCGGTGGCTACACCTTC.

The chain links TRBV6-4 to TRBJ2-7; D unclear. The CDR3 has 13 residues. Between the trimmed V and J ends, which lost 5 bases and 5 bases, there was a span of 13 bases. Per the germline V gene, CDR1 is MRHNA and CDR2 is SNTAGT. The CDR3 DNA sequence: TGTGCCAGCAGTACGAGTGATTCCCACGAGCAGTACTTC. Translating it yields CASSTSDSHEQYF.

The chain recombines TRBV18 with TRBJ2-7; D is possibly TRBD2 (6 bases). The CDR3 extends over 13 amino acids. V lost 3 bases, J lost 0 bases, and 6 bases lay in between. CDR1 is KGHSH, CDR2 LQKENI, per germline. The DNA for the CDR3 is TGTGCCAGCTCACCGGGGGGCTCCTACGAGCAGTACTTC. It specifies CASSPGGSYEQYF.

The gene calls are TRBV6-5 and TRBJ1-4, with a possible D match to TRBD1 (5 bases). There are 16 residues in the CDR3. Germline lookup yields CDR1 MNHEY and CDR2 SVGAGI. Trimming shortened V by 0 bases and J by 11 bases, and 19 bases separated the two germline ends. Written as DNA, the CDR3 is TGTGCCAGCAGTTACTCGAATAGGGGCACGCTTATGAAACTGTTTTTT. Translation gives CASSYSNRGTLMKLFF.

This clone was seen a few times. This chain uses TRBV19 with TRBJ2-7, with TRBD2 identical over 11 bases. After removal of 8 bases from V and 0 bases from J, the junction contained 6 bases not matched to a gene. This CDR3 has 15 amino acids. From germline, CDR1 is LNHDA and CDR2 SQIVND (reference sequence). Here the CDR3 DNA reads TGTGCCAGTCAGACTAGCGGGACTACCTCCTACGAGCAGTACTTC. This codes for CASQTSGTTSYEQYF. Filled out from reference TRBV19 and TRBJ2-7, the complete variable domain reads DGGITQSPKYLFRKEGQNVTLSCEQNLNHDAMYWYRQDPGQGLRLIYYSQIVNDFQKGDIAEGYSVSREKKESFPLTVTSAQKNPTAFYLCASQTSGTTSYEQYFGPGTRLTVT.

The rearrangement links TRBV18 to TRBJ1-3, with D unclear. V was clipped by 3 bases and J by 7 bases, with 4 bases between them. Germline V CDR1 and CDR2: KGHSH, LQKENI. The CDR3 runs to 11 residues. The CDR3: CASSPENTIYF. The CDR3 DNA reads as TGTGCCAGCTCACCGGAGAACACCATATATTTT.

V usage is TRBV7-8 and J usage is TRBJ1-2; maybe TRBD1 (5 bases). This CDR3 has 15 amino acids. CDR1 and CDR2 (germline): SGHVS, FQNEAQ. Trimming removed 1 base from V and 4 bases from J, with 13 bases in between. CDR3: CASSLVAGGAYGYTF. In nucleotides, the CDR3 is TGTGCCAGCAGCTTAGTAGCGGGGGGTGCCTATGGCTACACCTTC.

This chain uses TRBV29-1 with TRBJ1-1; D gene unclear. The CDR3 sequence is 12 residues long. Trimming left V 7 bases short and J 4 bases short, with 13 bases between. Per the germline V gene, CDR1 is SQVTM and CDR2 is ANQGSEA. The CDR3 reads CSGLRHFTEAFF. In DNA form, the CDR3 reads TGCAGCGGGTTAAGGCACTTCACTGAAGCTTTCTTT. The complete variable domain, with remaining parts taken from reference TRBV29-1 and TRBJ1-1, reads SAVISQKPSRDICQRGTSLTIQCQVDSQVTMMFWYRQQPGQSLTLIATANQGSEATYESGFVIDKFPISRPNLTFSTLTVSNMSPEDSSIYLCSGLRHFTEAFFGQGTRLTVV.

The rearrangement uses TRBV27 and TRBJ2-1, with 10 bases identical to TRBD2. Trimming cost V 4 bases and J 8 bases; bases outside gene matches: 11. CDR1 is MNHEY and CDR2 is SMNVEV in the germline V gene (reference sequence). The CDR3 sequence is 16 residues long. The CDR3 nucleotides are TGTGCCAGCAGTTCCACCCTAGCGGGGGCCCGCCATGAGCAGTTCTTC. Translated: CASSSTLAGARHEQFF.

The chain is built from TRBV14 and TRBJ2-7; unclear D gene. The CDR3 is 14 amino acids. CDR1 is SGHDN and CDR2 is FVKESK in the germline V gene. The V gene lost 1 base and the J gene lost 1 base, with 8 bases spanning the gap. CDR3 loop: CASSQATRSYEQYF. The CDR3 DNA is TGTGCCAGCAGCCAAGCGACACGTTCCTACGAGCAGTACTTC.

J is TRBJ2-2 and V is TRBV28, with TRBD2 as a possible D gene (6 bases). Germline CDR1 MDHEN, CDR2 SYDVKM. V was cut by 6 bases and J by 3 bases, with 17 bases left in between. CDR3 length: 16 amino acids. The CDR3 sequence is CASRREEGDYTGELFF. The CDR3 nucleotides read TGTGCCAGCAGAAGGGAGGAGGGAGATTACACCGGGGAGCTGTTTTTT.

The CDR3 is CASSHGPVRRILAKNIQYF. The CDR3 nucleotides read TGCGCCAGCAGCCATGGGCCTGTTCGGAGGATTCTAGCCAAAAACATTCAGTACTTC. The chain links TRBV4-1 to TRBJ2-4, with D possibly TRBD2 on 5 matching bases. CDR1 and CDR2 (germline): MGHRA, YSYEKL. The CDR3 extends over 19 amino acids. Trimming cost V 3 bases and J 0 bases, with 21 bases left between them.

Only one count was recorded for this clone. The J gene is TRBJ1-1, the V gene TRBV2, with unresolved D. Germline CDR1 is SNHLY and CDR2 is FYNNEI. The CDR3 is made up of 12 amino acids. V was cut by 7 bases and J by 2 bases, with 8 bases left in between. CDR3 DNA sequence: TGTGCCAGCATGAGAGGTAACACTGAAGCTTTCTTT. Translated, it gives CASMRGNTEAFF.

The CDR3 loop reads CASSLRSQSMNTEAFF. CDR3 nucleotide sequence: TGTGCCAGCAGCTTACGGAGCCAGAGCATGAACACTGAAGCTTTCTTT. This chain links TRBV7-9 with TRBJ1-1; no clear D. This CDR3 is built from 16 residues. V was cut by 2 bases and J by 0 bases, with 13 bases left in between. CDR1 and CDR2 (germline): SEHNR, FQNEAQ (reference sequence).